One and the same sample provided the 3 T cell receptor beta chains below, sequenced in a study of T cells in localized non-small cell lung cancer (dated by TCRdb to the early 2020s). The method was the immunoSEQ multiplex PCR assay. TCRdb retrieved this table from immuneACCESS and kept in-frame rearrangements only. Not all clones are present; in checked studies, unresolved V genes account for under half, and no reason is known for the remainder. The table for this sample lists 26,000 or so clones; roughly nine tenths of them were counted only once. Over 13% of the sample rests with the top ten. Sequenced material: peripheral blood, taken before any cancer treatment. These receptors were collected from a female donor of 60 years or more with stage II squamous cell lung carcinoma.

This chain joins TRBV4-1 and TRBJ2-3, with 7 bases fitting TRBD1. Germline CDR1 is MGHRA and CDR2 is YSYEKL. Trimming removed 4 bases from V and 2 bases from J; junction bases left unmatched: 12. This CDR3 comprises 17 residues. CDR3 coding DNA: TGCGCCAGCAGCCGGGACCCGGGACAGCCTTCCACAGATACGCAGTATTTT. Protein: CASSRDPGQPSTDTQYF.

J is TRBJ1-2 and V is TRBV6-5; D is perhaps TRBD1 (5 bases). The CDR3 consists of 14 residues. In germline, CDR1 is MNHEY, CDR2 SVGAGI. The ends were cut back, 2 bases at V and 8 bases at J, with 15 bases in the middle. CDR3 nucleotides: TGTGCCAGCAGTTACGGGGGGACTCACTGGGGCTACACCTTC. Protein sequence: CASSYGGTHWGYTF.

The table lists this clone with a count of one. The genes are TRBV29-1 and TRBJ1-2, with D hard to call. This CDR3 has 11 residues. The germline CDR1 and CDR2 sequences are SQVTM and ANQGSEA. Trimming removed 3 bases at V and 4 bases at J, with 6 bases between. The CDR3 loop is CSVDGFYGYTF. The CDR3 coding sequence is TGCAGCGTTGACGGGTTCTATGGCTACACCTTC.